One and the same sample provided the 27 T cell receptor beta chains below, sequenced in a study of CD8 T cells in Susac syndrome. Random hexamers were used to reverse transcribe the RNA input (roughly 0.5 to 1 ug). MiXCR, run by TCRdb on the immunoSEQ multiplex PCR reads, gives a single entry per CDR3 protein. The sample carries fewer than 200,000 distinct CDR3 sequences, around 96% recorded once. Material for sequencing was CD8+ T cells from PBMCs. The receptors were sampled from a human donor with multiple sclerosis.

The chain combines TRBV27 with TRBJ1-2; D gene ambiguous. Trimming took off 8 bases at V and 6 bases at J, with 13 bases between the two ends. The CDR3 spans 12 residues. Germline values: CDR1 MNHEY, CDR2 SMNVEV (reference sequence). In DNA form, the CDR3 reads TGTGCCAGCTCCCACCCCTCGGATGGCTACACCTTC. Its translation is CASSHPSDGYTF.

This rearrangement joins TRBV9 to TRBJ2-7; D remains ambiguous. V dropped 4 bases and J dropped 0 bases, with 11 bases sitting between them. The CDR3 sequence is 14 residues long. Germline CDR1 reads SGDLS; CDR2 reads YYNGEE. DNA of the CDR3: TGTGCCAGCAGCCCCGGAGTGGGCTCCTACGAGCAGTACTTC. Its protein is CASSPGVGSYEQYF.

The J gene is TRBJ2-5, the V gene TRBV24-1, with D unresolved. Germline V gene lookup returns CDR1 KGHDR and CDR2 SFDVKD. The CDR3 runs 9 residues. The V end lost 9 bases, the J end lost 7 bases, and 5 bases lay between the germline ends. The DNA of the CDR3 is TGTGCCACCCGACCGACCCAGTACTTC. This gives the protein CATRPTQYF.

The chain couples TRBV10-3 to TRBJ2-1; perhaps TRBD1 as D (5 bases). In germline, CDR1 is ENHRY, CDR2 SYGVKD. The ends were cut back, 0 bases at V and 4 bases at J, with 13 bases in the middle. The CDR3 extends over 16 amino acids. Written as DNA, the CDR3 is TGTGCCATCAGTGAGTCGACTGAACAGGAATACAATGAGCAGTTCTTC. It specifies CAISESTEQEYNEQFF.

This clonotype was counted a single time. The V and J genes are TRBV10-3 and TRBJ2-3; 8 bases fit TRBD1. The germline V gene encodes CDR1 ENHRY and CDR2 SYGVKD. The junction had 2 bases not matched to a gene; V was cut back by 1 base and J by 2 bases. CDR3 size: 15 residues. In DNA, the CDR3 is TGTGCCATCAGTGAGTTGCAGGGGGCCACAGATACGCAGTATTTT. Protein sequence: CAISELQGATDTQYF.

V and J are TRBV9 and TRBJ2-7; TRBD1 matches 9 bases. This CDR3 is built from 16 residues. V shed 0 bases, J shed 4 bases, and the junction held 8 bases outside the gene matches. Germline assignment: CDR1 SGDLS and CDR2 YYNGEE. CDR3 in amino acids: CASSVGGTGTLYEQYF. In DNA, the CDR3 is TGTGCCAGCAGCGTAGGAGGGACAGGGACTCTATACGAGCAGTACTTC.

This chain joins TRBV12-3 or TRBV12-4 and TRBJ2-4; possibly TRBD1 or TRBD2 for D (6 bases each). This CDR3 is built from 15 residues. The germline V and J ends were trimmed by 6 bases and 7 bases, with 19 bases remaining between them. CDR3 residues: CASSHSGGTSNIQYF. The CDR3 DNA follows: TGTGCCAGCAGCCACTCCGGAGGGACATCGAACATTCAGTACTTC.

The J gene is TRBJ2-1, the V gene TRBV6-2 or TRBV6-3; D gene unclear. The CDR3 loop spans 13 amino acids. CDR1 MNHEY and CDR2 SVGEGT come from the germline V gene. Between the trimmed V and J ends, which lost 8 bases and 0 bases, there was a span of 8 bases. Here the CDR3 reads CASHPVSYNEQFF. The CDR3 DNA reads TGTGCCAGCCACCCGGTCTCCTACAATGAGCAGTTCTTC.

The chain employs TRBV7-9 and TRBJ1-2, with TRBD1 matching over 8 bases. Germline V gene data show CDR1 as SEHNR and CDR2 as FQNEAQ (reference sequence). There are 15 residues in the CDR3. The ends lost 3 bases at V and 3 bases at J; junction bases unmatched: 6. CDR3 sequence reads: CASSFWTGHDYGYTF. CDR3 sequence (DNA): TGTGCCAGCAGCTTTTGGACAGGGCACGACTATGGCTACACCTTC.

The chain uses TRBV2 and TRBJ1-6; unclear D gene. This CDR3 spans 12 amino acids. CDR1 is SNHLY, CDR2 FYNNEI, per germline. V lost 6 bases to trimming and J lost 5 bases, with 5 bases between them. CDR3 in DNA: TGTGCCAGCAGGAAAAATAATTCACCCCTCCACTTT. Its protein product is CASRKNNSPLHF.

The CDR3 is CASSHPDRGHHEQYF. The CDR3 nucleotides are TGCGCCAGCAGTCATCCGGACAGGGGGCATCACGAGCAGTACTTC. This sequence joins TRBV23-1 and TRBJ2-7, with TRBD1 matching 11 bases. TRBV23-1 is designated an ORF whose function remains uncertain. J lost 5 bases, V lost 3 bases, and 6 bases had no gene match. The CDR3 totals 15 residues.

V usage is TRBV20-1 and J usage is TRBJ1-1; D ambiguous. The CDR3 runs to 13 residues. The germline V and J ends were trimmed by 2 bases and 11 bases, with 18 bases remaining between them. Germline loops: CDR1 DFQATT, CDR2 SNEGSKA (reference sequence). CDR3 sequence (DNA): TGCAGTGCTAGAACCATATTGGGGTGGGAGGCTTTCTTT. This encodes CSARTILGWEAFF.

The CDR3 sequence is CASSQVLAGVHYEQYF. CDR3 bases: TGTGCCAGCAGCCAAGTTCTGGCGGGAGTTCACTACGAGCAGTACTTC. The chain joins TRBV14 to TRBJ2-7, with 7 bases identical to TRBD2. Germline CDR1 reads SGHDN; CDR2 reads FVKESK. The CDR3 runs 16 residues. After removal of 1 base from V and 3 bases from J, the junction contained 9 bases not matched to a gene.

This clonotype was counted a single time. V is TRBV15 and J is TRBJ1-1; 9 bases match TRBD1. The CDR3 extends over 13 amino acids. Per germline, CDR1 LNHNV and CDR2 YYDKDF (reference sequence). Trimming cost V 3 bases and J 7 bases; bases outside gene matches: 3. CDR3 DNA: TGTGCCACCAGCAGGGACAGGGGTGTTGAAGCTTTCTTT. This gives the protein CATSRDRGVEAFF.

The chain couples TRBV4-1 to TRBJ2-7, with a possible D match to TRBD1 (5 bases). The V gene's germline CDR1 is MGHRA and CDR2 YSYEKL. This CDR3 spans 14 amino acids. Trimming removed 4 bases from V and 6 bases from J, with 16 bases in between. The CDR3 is CASSPPDSVSEQYF. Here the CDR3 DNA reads TGCGCCAGCAGCCCACCAGACAGTGTCTCCGAGCAGTACTTC.

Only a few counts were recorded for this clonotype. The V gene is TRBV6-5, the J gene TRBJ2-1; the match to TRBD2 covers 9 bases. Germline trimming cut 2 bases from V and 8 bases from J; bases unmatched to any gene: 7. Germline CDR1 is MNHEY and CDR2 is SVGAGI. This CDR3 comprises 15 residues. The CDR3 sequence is CASSYPPSGNDEQFF. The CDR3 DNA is TGTGCCAGCAGTTACCCCCCTAGCGGGAATGATGAGCAGTTCTTC.

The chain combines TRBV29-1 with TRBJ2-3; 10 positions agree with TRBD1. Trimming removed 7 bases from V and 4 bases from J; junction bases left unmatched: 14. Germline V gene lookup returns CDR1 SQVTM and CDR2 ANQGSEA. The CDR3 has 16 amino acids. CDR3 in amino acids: CSAMPGQGRGADTQYF. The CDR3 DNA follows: TGCAGCGCTATGCCGGGACAGGGGCGAGGGGCAGATACGCAGTATTTT.

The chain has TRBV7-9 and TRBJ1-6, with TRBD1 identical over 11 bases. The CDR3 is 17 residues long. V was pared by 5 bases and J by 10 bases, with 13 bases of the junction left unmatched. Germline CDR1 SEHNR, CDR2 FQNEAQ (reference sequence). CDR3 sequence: CASSTRTGGGPESPLHF. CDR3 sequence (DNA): TGTGCCAGCAGCACCCGGACAGGGGGCGGCCCTGAGTCACCCCTCCACTTT.

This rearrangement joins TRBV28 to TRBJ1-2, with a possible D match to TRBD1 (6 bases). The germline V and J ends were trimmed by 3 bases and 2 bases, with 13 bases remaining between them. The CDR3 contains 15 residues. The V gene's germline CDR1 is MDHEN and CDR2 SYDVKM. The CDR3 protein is CASSFTPGANYGYTF. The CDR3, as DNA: TGTGCCAGCAGTTTTACTCCGGGGGCGAACTATGGCTACACCTTC.

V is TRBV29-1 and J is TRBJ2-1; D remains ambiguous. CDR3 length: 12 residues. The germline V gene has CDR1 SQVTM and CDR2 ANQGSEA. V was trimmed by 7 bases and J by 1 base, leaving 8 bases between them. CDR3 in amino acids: CSAHGSYNEQFF. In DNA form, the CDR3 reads TGCAGCGCCCATGGGTCCTACAATGAGCAGTTCTTC.

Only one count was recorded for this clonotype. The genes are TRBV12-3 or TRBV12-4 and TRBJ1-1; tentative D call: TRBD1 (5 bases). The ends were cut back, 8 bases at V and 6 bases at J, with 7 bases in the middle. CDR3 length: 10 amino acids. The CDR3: CASGTPEAFF. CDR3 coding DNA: TGTGCCAGCGGGACCCCTGAAGCTTTCTTT.

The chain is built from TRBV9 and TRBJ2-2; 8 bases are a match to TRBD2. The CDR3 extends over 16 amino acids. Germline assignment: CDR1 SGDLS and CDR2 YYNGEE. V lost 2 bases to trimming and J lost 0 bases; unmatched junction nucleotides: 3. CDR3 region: CASSVRLAPNTGELFF. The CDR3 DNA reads TGTGCCAGCAGCGTCAGACTAGCGCCGAACACCGGGGAGCTGTTTTTT.

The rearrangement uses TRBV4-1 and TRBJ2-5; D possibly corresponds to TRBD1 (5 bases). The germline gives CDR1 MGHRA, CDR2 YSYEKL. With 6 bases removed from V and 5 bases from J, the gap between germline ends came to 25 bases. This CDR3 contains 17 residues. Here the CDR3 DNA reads TGCGCCAGCAGTCATCCCCACCGCACAGGTGCGAGGGAGACCCAGTACTTC. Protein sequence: CASSHPHRTGARETQYF.

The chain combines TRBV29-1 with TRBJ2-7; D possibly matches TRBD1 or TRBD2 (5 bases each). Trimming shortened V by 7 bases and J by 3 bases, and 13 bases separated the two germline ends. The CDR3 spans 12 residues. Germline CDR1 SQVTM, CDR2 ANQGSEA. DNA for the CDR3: TGCAGCGCCGGGACGGCGAACTACGAGCAGTACTTC. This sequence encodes CSAGTANYEQYF.

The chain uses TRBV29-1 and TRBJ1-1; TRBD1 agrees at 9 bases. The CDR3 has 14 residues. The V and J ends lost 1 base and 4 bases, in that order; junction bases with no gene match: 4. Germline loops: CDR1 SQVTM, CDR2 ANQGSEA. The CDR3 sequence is CSVEGWTGVTEAFF. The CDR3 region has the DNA TGCAGCGTTGAAGGCTGGACAGGGGTCACTGAAGCTTTCTTT.

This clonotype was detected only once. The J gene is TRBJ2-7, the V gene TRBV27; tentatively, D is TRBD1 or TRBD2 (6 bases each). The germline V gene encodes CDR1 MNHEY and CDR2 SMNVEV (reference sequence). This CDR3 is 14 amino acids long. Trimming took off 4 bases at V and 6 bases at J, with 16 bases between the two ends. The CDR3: CASSSRDGGGEQYF. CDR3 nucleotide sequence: TGTGCCAGCAGTTCCAGGGACGGGGGCGGCGAGCAGTACTTC.

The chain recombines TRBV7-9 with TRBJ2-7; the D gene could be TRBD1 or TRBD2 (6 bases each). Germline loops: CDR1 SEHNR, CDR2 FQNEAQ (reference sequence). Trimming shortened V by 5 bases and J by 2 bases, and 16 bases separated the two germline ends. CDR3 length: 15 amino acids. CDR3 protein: CASSPEGGSPYEQYF. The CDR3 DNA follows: TGTGCCAGCAGCCCAGAGGGGGGCAGCCCCTACGAGCAGTACTTC.